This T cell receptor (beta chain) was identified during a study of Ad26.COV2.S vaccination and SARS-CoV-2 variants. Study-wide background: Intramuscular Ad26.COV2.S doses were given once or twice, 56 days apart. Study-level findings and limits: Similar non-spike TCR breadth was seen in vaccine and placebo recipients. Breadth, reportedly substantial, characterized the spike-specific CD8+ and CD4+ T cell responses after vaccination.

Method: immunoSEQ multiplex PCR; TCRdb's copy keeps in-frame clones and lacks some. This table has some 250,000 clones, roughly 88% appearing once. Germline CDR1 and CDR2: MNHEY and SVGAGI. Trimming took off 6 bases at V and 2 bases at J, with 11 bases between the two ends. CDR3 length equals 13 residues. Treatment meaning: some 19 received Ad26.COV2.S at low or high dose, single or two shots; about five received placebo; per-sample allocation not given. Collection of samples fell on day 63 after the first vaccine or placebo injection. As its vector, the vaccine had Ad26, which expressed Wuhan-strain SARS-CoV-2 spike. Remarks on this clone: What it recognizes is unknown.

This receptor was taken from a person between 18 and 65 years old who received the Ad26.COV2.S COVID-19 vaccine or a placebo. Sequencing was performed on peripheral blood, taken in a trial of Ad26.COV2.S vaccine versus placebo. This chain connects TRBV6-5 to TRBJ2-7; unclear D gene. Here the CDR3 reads CASSAARTYEQYF. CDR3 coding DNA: TGTGCCAGCAGCGCGGCCCGGACCTACGAGCAGTACTTC.